This T cell receptor beta chain is drawn from a study of blood T cell repertoires in COVID-19. In the study overall: Samples taken during acute and convalescent COVID-19 were collected in the United States, Italy and Spain. PBMCs, B-cell-depleted T cells, or T cells provided the cDNA or gDNA that made up the material.

Per the original data handling: Reference gene primer amplification gave nucleated cell count estimates. TCRdb's copy holds only in-frame clones and misses some; the assay was immunoSEQ multiplex PCR. The D gene and trimming were derived from the DNA, and the V and J assignments and clone size from that table. The sample has over 50,000 clones; over 80% are singletons. This CDR3 is built from 16 residues. This rearrangement joins TRBV12-1 to TRBJ1-3. TRBV12-1 is annotated as a pseudogene. The specimen was peripheral blood. The origin of this receptor is a man in his 70s with acute or convalescent COVID-19. CDR3 in DNA: TGTGCCAGCAGCTTTGCTGGCCGGACTGTTGGAAACACCATATATTTT. It encodes CASSFAGRTVGNTIYF.